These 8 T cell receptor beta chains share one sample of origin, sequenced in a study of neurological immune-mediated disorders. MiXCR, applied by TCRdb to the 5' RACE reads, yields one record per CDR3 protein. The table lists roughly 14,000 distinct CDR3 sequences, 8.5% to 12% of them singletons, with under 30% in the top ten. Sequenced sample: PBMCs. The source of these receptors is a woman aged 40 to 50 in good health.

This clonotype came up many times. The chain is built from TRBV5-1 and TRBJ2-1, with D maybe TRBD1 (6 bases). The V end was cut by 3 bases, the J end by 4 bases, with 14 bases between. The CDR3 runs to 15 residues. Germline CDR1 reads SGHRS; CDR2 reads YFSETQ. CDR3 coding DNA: TGCGCCAGCAGCTCAACCGGGACACTGTACAATGAGCAGTTCTTC. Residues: CASSSTGTLYNEQFF.

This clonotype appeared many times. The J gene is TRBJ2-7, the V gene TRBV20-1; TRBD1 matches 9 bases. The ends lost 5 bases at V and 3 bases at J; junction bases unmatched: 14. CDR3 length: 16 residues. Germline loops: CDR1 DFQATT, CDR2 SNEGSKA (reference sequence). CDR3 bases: TGCAGTGCTCGGACAGGGGACGCCGGGGGGCTCTACGAGCAGTACTTC. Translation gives CSARTGDAGGLYEQYF.

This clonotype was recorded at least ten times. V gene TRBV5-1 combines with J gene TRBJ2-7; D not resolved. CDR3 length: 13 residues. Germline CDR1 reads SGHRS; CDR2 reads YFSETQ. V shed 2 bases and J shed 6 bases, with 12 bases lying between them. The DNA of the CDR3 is TGCGCCAGCAGCTTCTCGGCGTCGGGCGAGCAGTACTTC. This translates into CASSFSASGEQYF.

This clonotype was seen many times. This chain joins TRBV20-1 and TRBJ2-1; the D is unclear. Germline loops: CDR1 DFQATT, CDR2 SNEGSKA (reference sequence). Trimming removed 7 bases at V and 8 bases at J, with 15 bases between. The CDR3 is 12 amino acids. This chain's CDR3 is CSVLTRADEQFF. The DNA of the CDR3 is TGCAGTGTTTTGACCCGCGCGGATGAGCAGTTCTTC.

CDR3 DNA sequence: TGCGCCAGCAGCCAAGTGGGACAGGGGGGGAGAACCTACAATGAGCAGTTCTTC. It specifies CASSQVGQGGRTYNEQFF. This sequence joins TRBV4-1 and TRBJ2-1, with TRBD1 matching 11 bases. CDR1 is MGHRA and CDR2 is YSYEKL in the germline V gene. J was trimmed by 2 bases and V by 1 base; bases with no gene match: 7. This CDR3 comprises 18 residues.

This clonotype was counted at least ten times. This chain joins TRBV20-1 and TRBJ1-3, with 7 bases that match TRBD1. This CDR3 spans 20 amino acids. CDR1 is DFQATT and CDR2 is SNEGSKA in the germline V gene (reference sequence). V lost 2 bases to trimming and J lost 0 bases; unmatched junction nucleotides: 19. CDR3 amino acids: CSARPAAVGTEVHSGNTIYF. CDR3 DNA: TGCAGTGCTAGACCCGCCGCCGTAGGGACAGAAGTACACTCTGGAAACACCATATATTTT.

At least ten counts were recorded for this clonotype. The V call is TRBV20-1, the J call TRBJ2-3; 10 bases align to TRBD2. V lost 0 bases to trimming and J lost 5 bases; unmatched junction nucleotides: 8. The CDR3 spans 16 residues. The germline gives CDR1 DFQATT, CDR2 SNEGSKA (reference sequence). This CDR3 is CSARDRSGGALDTQYF. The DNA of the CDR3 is TGCAGTGCTAGAGATCGAAGCGGGGGGGCCTTAGATACGCAGTATTTT.

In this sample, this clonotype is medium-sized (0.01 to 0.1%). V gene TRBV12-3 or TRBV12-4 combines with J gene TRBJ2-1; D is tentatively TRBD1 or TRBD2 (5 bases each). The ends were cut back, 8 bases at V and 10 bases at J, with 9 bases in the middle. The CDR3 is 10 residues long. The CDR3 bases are TGTGCCAGCGGGACCCCGGAGCAGTTCTTC. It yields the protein CASGTPEQFF.